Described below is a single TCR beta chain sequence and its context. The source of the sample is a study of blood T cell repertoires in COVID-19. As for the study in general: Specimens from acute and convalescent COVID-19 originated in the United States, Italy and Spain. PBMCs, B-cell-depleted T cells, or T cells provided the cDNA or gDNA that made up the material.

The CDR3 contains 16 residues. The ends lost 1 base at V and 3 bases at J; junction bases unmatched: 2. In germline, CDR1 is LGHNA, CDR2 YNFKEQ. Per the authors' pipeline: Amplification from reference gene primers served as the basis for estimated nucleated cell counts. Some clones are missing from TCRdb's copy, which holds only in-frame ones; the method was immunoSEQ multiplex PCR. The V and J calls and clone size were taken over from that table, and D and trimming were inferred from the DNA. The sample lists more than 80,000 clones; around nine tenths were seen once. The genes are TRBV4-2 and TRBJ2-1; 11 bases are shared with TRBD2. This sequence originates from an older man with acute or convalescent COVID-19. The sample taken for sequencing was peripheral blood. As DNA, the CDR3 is TGTGCCAGCAGCCAAGTTACTAGCGGGGGCTACAATGAGCAGTTCTTC. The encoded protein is CASSQVTSGGYNEQFF.